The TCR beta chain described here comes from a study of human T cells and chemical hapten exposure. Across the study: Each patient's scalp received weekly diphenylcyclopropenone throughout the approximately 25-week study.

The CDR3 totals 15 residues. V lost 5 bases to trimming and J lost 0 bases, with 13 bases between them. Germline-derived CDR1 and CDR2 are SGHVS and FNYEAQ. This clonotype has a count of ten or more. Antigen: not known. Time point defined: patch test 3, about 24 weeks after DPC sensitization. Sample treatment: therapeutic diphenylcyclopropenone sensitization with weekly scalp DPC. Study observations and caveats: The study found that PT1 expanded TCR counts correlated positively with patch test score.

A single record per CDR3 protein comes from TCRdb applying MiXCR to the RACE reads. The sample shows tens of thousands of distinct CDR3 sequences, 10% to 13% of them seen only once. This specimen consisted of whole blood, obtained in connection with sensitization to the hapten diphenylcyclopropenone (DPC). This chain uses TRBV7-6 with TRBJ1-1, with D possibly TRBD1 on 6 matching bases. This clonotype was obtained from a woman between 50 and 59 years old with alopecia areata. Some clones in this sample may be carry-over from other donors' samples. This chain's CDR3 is CASSPGAGVNTEAFF. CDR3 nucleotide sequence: TGTGCCAGCAGCCCCGGAGCAGGGGTGAACACTGAAGCTTTCTTT.